This T cell receptor (beta chain) was recovered during a study of blood T cell repertoires in COVID-19. Overall study: Acute and convalescent COVID-19 specimens originated in the United States, Italy and Spain. T cells, B-cell-depleted T cells, or PBMCs supplied cDNA or gDNA.

V was shortened by 6 bases and J by 5 bases, with 13 bases between the two germline ends. CDR3 size: 14 residues. In germline, CDR1 is MNHEY, CDR2 SVGAGI. In the study's own analysis: Estimation of nucleated cell counts relied on the amplification of reference gene primers. The repertoire was sequenced with immunoSEQ multiplex PCR; TCRdb's copy has only in-frame clones and lacks some. V and J calls and clone size come straight from that table; D and trimming were deduced from the DNA. This sample yields about 200,000 clones, of which around nine tenths are seen a single time; under 5% belongs to the top ten.

The V and J genes are TRBV6-5 and TRBJ2-2; no reliable D call. This clonotype originated in a human donor in a cohort sampled during active COVID-19. Sequencing was done on a sample of peripheral blood. The CDR3 protein is CASRSTGYTGELFF. The CDR3 DNA is TGTGCCAGCAGGTCGACGGGTTATACCGGGGAGCTGTTTTTT.